This T cell receptor beta chain stems from a study of blood T cell repertoires in COVID-19. Study at large: PBMCs, B-cell-depleted T cells, or T cells were the source of the cDNA or gDNA that made up the material.

Per the original methods: Estimated nucleated cell counts came from reference gene primer amplification. Assay: immunoSEQ multiplex PCR; the TCRdb copy retains only in-frame clones and omits some. V and J calls plus clone size are reproduced from that table; the DNA served to infer D and trimming. In the table there are 60,000 to 70,000 clones, more than 70% of which are singletons. Germline V lookup: CDR1 GTSNPN, CDR2 SVGIG (reference sequence). The J segment lost 2 bases and the V segment lost 5 bases, leaving 5 bases of the junction unmatched. This CDR3 has 14 residues. This chain connects TRBV30 to TRBJ1-3; the match to TRBD1 covers 8 bases. This receptor was identified in a man between 45 and 60 years old with active COVID-19. Sequenced input: peripheral blood. The CDR3 coding sequence is TGTGCCTGGCAAACAGGGGGAGCTGGAAACACCATATATTTT. Protein: CAWQTGGAGNTIYF.